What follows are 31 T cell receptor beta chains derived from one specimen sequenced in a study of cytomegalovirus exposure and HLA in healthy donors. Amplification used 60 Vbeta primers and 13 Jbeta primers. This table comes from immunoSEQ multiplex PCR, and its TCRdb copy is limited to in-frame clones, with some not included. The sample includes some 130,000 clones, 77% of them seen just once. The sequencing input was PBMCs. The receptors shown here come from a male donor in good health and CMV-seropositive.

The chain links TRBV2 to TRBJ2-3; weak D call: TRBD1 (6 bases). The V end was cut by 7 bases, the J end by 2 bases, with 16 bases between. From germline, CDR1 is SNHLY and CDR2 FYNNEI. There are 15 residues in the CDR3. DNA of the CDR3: TGTGCCAGCAATTTCTTAGGGGGACACACAGATACGCAGTATTTT. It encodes CASNFLGGHTDTQYF. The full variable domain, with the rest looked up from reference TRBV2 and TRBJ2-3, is EPEVTQTPSHQVTQMGQEVILRCVPISNHLYFYWYRQILGQKVEFLVSFYNNEISEKSEIFDDQFSVERPDGSNFTLKIRSTKLEDSAMYFCASNFLGGHTDTQYFGPGTRLTVL.

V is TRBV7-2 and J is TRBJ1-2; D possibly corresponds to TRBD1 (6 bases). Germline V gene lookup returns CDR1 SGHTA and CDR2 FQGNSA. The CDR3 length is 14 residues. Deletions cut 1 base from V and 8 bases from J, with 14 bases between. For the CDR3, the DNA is TGTGCCAGCAGCTTAGATGACAGGCCCCAAGGCTACACCTTC. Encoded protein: CASSLDDRPQGYTF.

The CDR3 DNA reads as TGTGCCAGCAGTTCCGGGGGTGGCTACACCTTC. Protein: CASSSGGGYTF. The chain links TRBV28 to TRBJ1-2, with D possibly being TRBD1 (5 bases). CDR3 length: 11 amino acids. Trimming shortened V by 4 bases and J by 7 bases, and 7 bases separated the two germline ends. Germline CDR1 is MDHEN and CDR2 is SYDVKM.

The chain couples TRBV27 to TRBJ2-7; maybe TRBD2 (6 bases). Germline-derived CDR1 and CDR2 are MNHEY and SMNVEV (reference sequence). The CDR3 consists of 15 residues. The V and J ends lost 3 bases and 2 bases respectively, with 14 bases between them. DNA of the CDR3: TGTGCCAGCAGTTTGGTGGGACTCCGCCCCTACGAGCAGTACTTC. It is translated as CASSLVGLRPYEQYF.

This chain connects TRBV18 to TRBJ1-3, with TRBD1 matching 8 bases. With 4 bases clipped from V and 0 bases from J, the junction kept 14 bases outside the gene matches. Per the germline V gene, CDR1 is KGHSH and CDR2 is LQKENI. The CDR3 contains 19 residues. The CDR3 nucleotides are TGTGCCAGCTCACTTGACGCCCCGGGACAGGATTTCTCTGGAAACACCATATATTTT. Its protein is CASSLDAPGQDFSGNTIYF.

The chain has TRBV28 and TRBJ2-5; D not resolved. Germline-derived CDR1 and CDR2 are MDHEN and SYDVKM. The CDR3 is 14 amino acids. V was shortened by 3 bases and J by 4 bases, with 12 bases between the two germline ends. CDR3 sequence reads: CASSLFQAGETQYF. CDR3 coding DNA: TGTGCCAGCAGTTTGTTCCAAGCCGGAGAGACCCAGTACTTC.

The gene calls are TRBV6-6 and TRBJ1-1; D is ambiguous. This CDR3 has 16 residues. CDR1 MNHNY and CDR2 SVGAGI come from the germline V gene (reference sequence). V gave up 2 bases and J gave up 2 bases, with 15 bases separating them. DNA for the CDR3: TGTGCCAGCAGTTACGGGCATACCATCTTAAACACTGAAGCTTTCTTT. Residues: CASSYGHTILNTEAFF.

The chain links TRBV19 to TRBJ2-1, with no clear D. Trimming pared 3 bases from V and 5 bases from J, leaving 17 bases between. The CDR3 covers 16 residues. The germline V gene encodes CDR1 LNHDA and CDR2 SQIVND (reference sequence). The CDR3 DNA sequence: TGTGCCAGTAGTATCTGGAGCTACCCTTCTAACAATGAGCAGTTCTTC. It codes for CASSIWSYPSNNEQFF. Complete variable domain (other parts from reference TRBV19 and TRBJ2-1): DGGITQSPKYLFRKEGQNVTLSCEQNLNHDAMYWYRQDPGQGLRLIYYSQIVNDFQKGDIAEGYSVSREKKESFPLTVTSAQKNPTAFYLCASSIWSYPSNNEQFFGPGTRLTVL.

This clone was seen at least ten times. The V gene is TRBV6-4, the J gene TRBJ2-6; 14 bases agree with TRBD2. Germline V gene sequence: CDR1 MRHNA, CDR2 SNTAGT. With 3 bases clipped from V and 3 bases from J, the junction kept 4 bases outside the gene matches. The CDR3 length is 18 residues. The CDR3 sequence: CASSEGTSGRSGANVLTF. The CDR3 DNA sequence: TGTGCCAGCAGTGAAGGGACTAGCGGGAGAAGTGGGGCCAACGTCCTGACTTTC.

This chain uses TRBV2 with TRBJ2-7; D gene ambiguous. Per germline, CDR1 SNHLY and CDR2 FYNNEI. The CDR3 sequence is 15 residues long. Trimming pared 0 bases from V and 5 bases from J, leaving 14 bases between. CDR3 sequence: CASSEAAGSVDEQYF. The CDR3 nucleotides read TGTGCCAGCAGTGAAGCTGCCGGTTCTGTCGACGAGCAGTACTTC. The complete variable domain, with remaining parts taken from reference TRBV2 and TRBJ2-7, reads EPEVTQTPSHQVTQMGQEVILRCVPISNHLYFYWYRQILGQKVEFLVSFYNNEISEKSEIFDDQFSVERPDGSNFTLKIRSTKLEDSAMYFCASSEAAGSVDEQYFGPGTRLTVT.

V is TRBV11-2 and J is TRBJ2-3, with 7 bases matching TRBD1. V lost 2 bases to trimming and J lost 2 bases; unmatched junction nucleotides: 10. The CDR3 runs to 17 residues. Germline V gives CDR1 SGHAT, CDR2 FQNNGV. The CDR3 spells CASSLWDRDSFTDTQYF. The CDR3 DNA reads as TGTGCCAGCAGCTTATGGGACCGGGACAGCTTCACAGATACGCAGTATTTT.

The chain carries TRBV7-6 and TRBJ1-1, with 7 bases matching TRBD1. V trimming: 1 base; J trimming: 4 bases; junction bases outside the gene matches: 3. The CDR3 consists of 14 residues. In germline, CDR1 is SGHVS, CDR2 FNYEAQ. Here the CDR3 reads CASSLGQGSTEAFF. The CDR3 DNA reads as TGTGCCAGCAGCTTAGGACAGGGTAGCACTGAAGCTTTCTTT.

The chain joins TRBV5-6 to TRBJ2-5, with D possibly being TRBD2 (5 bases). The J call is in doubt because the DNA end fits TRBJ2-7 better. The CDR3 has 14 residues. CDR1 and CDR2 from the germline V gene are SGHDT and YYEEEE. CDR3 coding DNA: TGTGCCAGCAGCCCCTGGACTCACCCTTACGAGCAGTACTTC. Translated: CASSPWTHPYEQYF.

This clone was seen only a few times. In DNA, the CDR3 is TGTGCCAGCAGCTTAGGAGGGAGCGTCTACGAGCAGTACTTC. Amino acids: CASSLGGSVYEQYF. V is TRBV7-9 and J is TRBJ2-7; a weak D match, TRBD2 (5 bases). Trimming took off 1 base at V and 3 bases at J, with 10 bases between the two ends. Per the germline V gene, CDR1 is SEHNR and CDR2 is FQNEAQ (reference sequence). This CDR3 is 14 amino acids long. The full variable domain, completed using reference TRBV7-9 and TRBJ2-7, is DTGVSQNPRHKITKRGQNVTFRCDPISEHNRLYWYRQTLGQGPEFLTYFQNEAQLEKSRLLSDRFSAERPKGSFSTLEIQRTEQGDSAMYLCASSLGGSVYEQYFGPGTRLTVT.

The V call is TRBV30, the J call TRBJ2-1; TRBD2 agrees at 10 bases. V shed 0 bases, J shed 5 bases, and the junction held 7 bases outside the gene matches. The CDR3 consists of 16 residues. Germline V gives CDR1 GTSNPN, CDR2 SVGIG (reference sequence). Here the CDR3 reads CAWSVRLLAGHNEQFF. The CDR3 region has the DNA TGTGCCTGGAGTGTAAGGCTACTAGCGGGGCACAATGAGCAGTTCTTC.

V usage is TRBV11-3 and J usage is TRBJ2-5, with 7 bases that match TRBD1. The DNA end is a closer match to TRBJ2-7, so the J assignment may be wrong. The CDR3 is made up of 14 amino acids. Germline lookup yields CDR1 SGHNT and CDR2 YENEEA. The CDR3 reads CASSLGGQAYEQYF. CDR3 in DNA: TGTGCCAGCAGCCTAGGAGGACAGGCCTACGAGCAGTACTTC.

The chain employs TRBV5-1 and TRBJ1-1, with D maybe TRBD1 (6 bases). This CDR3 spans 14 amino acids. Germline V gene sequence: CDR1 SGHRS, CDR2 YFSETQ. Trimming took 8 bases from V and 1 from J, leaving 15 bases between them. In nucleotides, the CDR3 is TGCGCCAGTAACCGTGAAGGGGGGAACACTGAAGCTTTCTTT. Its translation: CASNREGGNTEAFF.

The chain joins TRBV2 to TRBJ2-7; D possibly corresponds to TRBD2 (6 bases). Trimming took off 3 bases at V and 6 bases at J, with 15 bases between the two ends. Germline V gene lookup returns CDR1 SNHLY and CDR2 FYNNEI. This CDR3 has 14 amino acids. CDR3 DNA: TGTGCCAGCAGTGAGTTTTCCCGGGAGCTCGAGCAGTACTTC. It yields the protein CASSEFSRELEQYF. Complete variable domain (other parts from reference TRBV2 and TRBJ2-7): EPEVTQTPSHQVTQMGQEVILRCVPISNHLYFYWYRQILGQKVEFLVSFYNNEISEKSEIFDDQFSVERPDGSNFTLKIRSTKLEDSAMYFCASSEFSRELEQYFGPGTRLTVT.

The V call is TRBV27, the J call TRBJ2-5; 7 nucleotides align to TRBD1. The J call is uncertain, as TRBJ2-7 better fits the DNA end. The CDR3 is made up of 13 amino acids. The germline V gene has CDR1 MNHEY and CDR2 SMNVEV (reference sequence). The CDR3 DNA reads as TGTGCCAGCAGCAGGGGGTTGCCCTACGAGCAGTACTTC. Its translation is CASSRGLPYEQYF.

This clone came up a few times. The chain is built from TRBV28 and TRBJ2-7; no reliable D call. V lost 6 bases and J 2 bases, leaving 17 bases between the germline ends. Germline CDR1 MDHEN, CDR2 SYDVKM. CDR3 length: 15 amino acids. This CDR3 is CASSRVFLSAYEQYF. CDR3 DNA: TGTGCCAGCAGCCGAGTTTTCCTCAGCGCCTACGAGCAGTACTTC.

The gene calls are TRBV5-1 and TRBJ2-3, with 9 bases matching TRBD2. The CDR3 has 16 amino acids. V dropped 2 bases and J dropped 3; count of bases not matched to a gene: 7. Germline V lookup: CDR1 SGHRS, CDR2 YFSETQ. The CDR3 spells CASSFGAGGLTDTQYF. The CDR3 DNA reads TGCGCCAGCAGCTTCGGGGCGGGGGGGCTGACAGATACGCAGTATTTT.

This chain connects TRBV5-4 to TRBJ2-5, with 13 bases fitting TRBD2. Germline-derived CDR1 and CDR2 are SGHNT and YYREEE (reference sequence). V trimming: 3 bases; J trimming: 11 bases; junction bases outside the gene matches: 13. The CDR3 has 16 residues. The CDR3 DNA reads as TGTGCCAGCAGCTCAACAAGCGGACTAGCGGGAGATGAGCAGTACTTC. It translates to CASSSTSGLAGDEQYF.

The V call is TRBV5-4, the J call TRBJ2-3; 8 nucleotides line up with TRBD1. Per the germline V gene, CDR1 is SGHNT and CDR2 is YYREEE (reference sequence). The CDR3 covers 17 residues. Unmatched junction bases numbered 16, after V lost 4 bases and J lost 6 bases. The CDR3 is CASSPAGLDRVDDTQYF. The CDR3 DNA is TGTGCCAGCAGCCCGGCGGGATTGGACAGGGTAGATGATACGCAGTATTTT.

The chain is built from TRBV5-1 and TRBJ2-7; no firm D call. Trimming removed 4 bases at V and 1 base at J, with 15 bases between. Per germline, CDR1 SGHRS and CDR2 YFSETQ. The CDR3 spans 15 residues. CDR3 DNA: TGCGCCAGCAGCCAGACTCTGACCGAGTCCTACGAGCAGTACTTC. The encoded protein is CASSQTLTESYEQYF. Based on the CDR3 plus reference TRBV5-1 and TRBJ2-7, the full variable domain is KAGVTQTPRYLIKTRGQQVTLSCSPISGHRSVSWYQQTPGQGLQFLFEYFSETQRNKGNFPGRFSGRQFSNSRSEMNVSTLELGDSALYLCASSQTLTESYEQYFGPGTRLTVT.

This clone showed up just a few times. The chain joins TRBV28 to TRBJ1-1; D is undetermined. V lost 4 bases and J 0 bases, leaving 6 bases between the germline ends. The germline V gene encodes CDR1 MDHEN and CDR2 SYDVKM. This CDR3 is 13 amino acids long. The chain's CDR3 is CASSSFVNTEAFF. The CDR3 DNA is TGTGCCAGCAGTTCATTTGTGAACACTGAAGCTTTCTTT.

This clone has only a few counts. CDR3 amino acids: CASRRQGTDTQYF. CDR3 nucleotides: TGTGCCAGCCGCCGGCAGGGCACAGATACGCAGTATTTT. The V call is TRBV2, the J call TRBJ2-3; D gene uncertain. Per germline, CDR1 SNHLY and CDR2 FYNNEI. Trimming cost V 8 bases and J 1 base, with 10 bases left between them. The CDR3 consists of 13 residues.

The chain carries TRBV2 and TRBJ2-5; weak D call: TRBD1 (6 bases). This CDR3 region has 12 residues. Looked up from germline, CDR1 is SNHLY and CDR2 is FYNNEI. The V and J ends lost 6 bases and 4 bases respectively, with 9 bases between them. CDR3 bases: TGTGCCAGCAGCACAGGGAGAGAGACCCAGTACTTC. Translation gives CASSTGRETQYF.

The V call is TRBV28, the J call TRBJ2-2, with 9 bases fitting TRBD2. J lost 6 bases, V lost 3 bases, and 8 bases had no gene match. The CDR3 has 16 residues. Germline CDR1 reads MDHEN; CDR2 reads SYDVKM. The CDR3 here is CASSLGGGGAAGELFF. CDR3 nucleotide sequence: TGTGCCAGCAGTTTGGGCGGCGGGGGGGCTGCCGGGGAGCTGTTTTTT.

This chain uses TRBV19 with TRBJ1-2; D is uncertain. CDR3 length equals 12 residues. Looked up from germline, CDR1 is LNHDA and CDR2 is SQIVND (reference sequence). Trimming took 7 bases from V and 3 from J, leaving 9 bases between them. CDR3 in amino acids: CASKGGYYGYTF. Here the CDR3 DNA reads TGTGCCAGTAAGGGAGGTTACTATGGCTACACCTTC.

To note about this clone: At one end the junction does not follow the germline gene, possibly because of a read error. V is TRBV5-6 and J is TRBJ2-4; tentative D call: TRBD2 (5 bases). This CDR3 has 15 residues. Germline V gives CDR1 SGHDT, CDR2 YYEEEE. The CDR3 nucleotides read TGTGCCAGCAGCTTGCGGGGAGTACTCATAAACAGTCAGTACTTC. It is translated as CASSLRGVLINSQYF.

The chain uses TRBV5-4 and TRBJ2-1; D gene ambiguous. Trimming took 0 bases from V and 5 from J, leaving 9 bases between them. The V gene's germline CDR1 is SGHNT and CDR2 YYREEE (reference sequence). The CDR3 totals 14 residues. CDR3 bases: TGTGCCAGCAGCTTGGCGCGGCCCAACAATGAGCAGTTCTTC. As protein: CASSLARPNNEQFF.